A single sample gave rise to the 15 T cell receptor beta chains below, sequenced in a study of beta chain features in type 1 diabetes. Study conclusions and caveats: Shorter TCRB CDR3s, moderately but significantly so, were found in Type 1 diabetes patients in all four CD4+ subsets.

Reverse transcription of all isolated RNA meant that expressed TCRB transcripts were sequenced. This table comes from immunoSEQ multiplex PCR, and its TCRdb copy is limited to in-frame clones, with some not included. Of under 50,000 clones in the sample, approximately 70% were seen once. The antigens these receptors bind are not known. Sequencing was done on a sample of Tregs from blood. The receptor source for this set is a woman between 18 and 30 years old with type 1 diabetes.

Only one count was recorded for this clone. For the CDR3, the DNA is TGTGCCAGCTCCCAGGGGGCTGGGGCCAACGTCCTGACTTTC. Its translation: CASSQGAGANVLTF. The chain couples TRBV27 to TRBJ2-6, with 7 bases lining up with TRBD1. The germline V gene encodes CDR1 MNHEY and CDR2 SMNVEV (reference sequence). The V gene end was trimmed by 8 bases and the J gene end by 2 bases; junction bases not matched to a gene: 3. The CDR3 totals 14 residues.

The genes are TRBV6-5 and TRBJ2-7, with 9 bases matching TRBD1. The CDR3 spans 14 residues. The germline V gene has CDR1 MNHEY and CDR2 SVGAGI. The V segment lost 6 bases and the J segment 5 bases; nucleotides outside the gene matches: 8. The CDR3 region is CASRTRDRAHEQYF. CDR3 DNA sequence: TGTGCCAGCAGAACCCGGGACAGGGCCCACGAGCAGTACTTC.

This clone has a handful of counts. The chain employs TRBV6-5 and TRBJ2-5; 10 bases line up with TRBD2. V lost 5 bases, J lost 4 bases, and 4 bases stayed unmatched. CDR1 MNHEY and CDR2 SVGAGI come from the germline V gene. CDR3 size: 14 residues. CDR3 nucleotides: TGTGCCAGCAGTCCCAGCGGGGGGGCAGAGACCCAGTACTTC. It yields the protein CASSPSGGAETQYF.

J is TRBJ2-5 and V is TRBV18; D is possibly TRBD2 (5 bases). The CDR3 contains 15 residues. Between the trimmed V and J ends, which lost 1 base and 4 bases, there was a span of 13 bases. From germline, CDR1 is KGHSH and CDR2 LQKENI. The CDR3 DNA is TGTGCCAGCTCACCACGGGAGATTGTTTTAGAGACCCAGTACTTC. It translates to CASSPREIVLETQYF. Combining the CDR3 with reference TRBV18 and TRBJ2-5 gives the whole variable domain NAGVMQNPRHLVRRRGQEARLRCSPMKGHSHVYWYRQLPEEGLKFMVYLQKENIIDESGMPKERFSAEFPKEGPSILRIQQVVRGDSAAYFCASSPREIVLETQYFGPGTRLLVL.

The chain is built from TRBV9 and TRBJ1-2; 8 bases match TRBD1. There are 14 residues in the CDR3. V gave up 3 bases and J gave up 7 bases; unmatched junction bases: 8. Germline values: CDR1 SGDLS, CDR2 YYNGEE. Here the CDR3 reads CASSDRTTGGGYTF. CDR3 coding DNA: TGTGCCAGCAGCGACCGAACTACAGGGGGTGGCTACACCTTC.

The chain uses TRBV2 and TRBJ1-6; maybe TRBD1 (6 bases). V was cut by 5 bases and J by 10 bases, with 18 bases left in between. Looked up from germline, CDR1 is SNHLY and CDR2 is FYNNEI. This CDR3 spans 15 amino acids. The CDR3 DNA reads as TGTGCCAGCAGTTTAGGACAGCTCCTGCGGTCACCCCTCCACTTT. This gives the protein CASSLGQLLRSPLHF. Full variable domain (outside the CDR3, taken from reference TRBV2 and TRBJ1-6): EPEVTQTPSHQVTQMGQEVILRCVPISNHLYFYWYRQILGQKVEFLVSFYNNEISEKSEIFDDQFSVERPDGSNFTLKIRSTKLEDSAMYFCASSLGQLLRSPLHFGNGTRLTVT.

The genes are TRBV6-5 and TRBJ2-6; possibly TRBD1 for D (6 bases). CDR3 length equals 15 residues. The germline gives CDR1 MNHEY, CDR2 SVGAGI. V lost 5 bases and J lost 4, with 12 bases in between. CDR3 protein: CASSPGVSGANVLTF. CDR3 DNA sequence: TGTGCCAGCAGTCCAGGGGTAAGCGGGGCCAACGTCCTGACTTTC.

The chain joins TRBV6-1 to TRBJ1-2; TRBD1 might be the D (6 bases). The CDR3 is 15 amino acids. Germline-derived CDR1 and CDR2 are MNHNS and SASEGT. V lost 4 bases and J 1 base, leaving 13 bases between the germline ends. CDR3: CASSVRGGGNYGYTF. Here the CDR3 DNA reads TGTGCCAGCAGTGTTAGGGGGGGAGGTAACTATGGCTACACCTTC.

The chain couples TRBV27 to TRBJ1-2; maybe TRBD1 (5 bases). The V end was cut by 0 bases, the J end by 8 bases, with 13 bases between. The CDR3 runs to 14 residues. From germline, CDR1 is MNHEY and CDR2 SMNVEV (reference sequence). The CDR3 DNA reads as TGTGCCAGCAGTTTATCCCGGACAATCGGCGGCTACACCTTC. It is translated as CASSLSRTIGGYTF.

The chain has TRBV18 and TRBJ1-1, with D unresolved. The CDR3 has 15 amino acids. The germline V gene encodes CDR1 KGHSH and CDR2 LQKENI. Trimming took 6 bases from V and 4 from J, leaving 18 bases between them. The DNA for the CDR3 is TGTGCCAGCTCTCAAAGCCAGGCGGAGGGCACTGAAGCTTTCTTT. Encoded protein: CASSQSQAEGTEAFF.

The DNA of the CDR3 is TGCGCCAGCAGGGACACAGGGGCTAATTCACCCCTCCACTTT. This sequence encodes CASRDTGANSPLHF. V gene TRBV10-2 combines with J gene TRBJ1-6, with 7 bases fitting TRBD1. The CDR3 is 14 amino acids. The germline V gene encodes CDR1 WSHSY and CDR2 SAAADI. V lost 6 bases to trimming and J lost 6 bases; unmatched junction nucleotides: 5.

The CDR3 loop reads CASSDHGGSYEQYF. The CDR3 DNA is TGTGCCAGCTCCGATCATGGCGGGAGTTACGAGCAGTACTTC. This chain uses TRBV27 with TRBJ2-7; 7 bases match TRBD2. V shed 8 bases and J 4 bases; nucleotides not matched to a gene: 11. This CDR3 contains 14 residues. The V gene's germline CDR1 is MNHEY and CDR2 SMNVEV (reference sequence).

The rearrangement uses TRBV7-3 and TRBJ2-2; 12 bases are a match to TRBD2. Germline V gene data show CDR1 as SGHTA and CDR2 as FQGTGA. The CDR3 loop spans 16 amino acids. V lost 5 bases and J lost 7; bases outside the gene matches: 8. The CDR3 DNA reads TGTGCCAGCAGCCCACTAGCGGGAGGCGGCGGCGGGGAGCTGTTTTTT. It translates to CASSPLAGGGGGELFF.

The chain couples TRBV14 to TRBJ1-2; weak D call: TRBD1 (5 bases). Germline loops: CDR1 SGHDN, CDR2 FVKESK. Trimming shortened V by 3 bases and J by 8 bases, and 16 bases separated the two germline ends. The CDR3 covers 14 residues. CDR3 sequence: CASSQMVQGQGYTF. CDR3 DNA: TGTGCCAGCAGCCAGATGGTGCAGGGCCAAGGCTACACCTTC.

This clone was seen only a few times. The chain is built from TRBV5-6 and TRBJ2-1; 9 bases agree with TRBD1. This CDR3 comprises 15 residues. Germline V gives CDR1 SGHDT, CDR2 YYEEEE. The trim removed 4 bases at V and 4 bases at J, leaving 6 bases unmatched. For the CDR3, the DNA is TGTGCCAGCAGCATGACAGGGGGGGGGTACAATGAGCAGTTCTTC. It encodes CASSMTGGGYNEQFF.